Listed below are T cell receptor beta chains from one sample, sequenced in a study of T cell responses to AZD1222 COVID-19 vaccine. The method was immunoSEQ multiplex PCR; TCRdb's version includes in-frame clones alone and lacks a portion of them. The table records under 200,000 clones, roughly 93% of them present only once. Sequences were derived from peripheral blood, sampled on day 0 of AZD1222 vaccination. These receptors came from an adult in good health. The CDR3 runs from the conserved cysteine through the conserved F or W. The D gene is left open where the match is weak. Part of the rows lack a size; the others show once, few, many or a class for expanded clones.

j_gene,abundance,v_gene,d_gene,CDR3nt,CDR3aa
TRBJ1-6,once,TRBV3-1/TRBV3-2,TRBD1,TGTGCCAGCAGTAAACCGCGACAGGGGGAGAATTCACCCCTCCACTTT,CASSKPRQGENSPLHF
TRBJ2-7,NA,TRBV2,TRBD2,TGTGCCAGCAGTCCCCTAGCGGGTGTTTCCTACGAGCAGTACTTC,CASSPLAGVSYEQYF
TRBJ2-7,NA,TRBV5-1,NA,TGCGCCAGCAGCTTGGGGGGATACGAGCAGTACTTC,CASSLGGYEQYF
TRBJ2-2,NA,TRBV24-1,NA,TGTGCCACCAGTGACGGGACACAGAACACCGGGGAGCTGTTTTTT,CATSDGTQNTGELFF
TRBJ1-5,NA,TRBV4-1,NA,TGCGCCAGCAGCCAAGGGGTGCAGGTGACCAATCAGCCCCAGCATTTT,CASSQGVQVTNQPQHF
TRBJ1-1,NA,TRBV11-2,NA,TGTGCCAGCAGCACCCCTCTGGGTCAGGGTGGGATGAACACTGAAGCTTTCTTT,CASSTPLGQGGMNTEAFF
TRBJ1-1,NA,TRBV7-6,NA,TGTGCCAGCAGCCCCGTAACCCCATGGGGGGATGAAGCTTTCTTT,CASSPVTPWGDEAFF
TRBJ2-1,NA,TRBV7-2,NA,TGTGCCAGCAGCTTCCCCAAAGGGGAGTTGGGGAATGAGCAGTTCTTC,CASSFPKGELGNEQFF
TRBJ1-4,NA,TRBV4-1,NA,TGCGCCAGCAGCCCCCTTTTGGGAGCTGCTGAAAAACTGTTTTTT,CASSPLLGAAEKLFF
TRBJ1-6,NA,TRBV19,NA,TGTGCCAGTTCTGGTGTCTATAATTCACCCCTCCACTTT,CASSGVYNSPLHF
TRBJ2-5,NA,TRBV5-1,NA,TGCGCCAGCAGCTTAGGAAGGGGGATGGAGACCCAGTACTTC,CASSLGRGMETQYF
TRBJ2-2,NA,TRBV5-4,NA,TGTGCCAGCAGCGACACATTGGGGGCAACGAACACCGGGGAGCTGTTTTTT,CASSDTLGATNTGELFF
TRBJ2-7,NA,TRBV11-2,TRBD2,TGTGCCAGCAGCCCCCCCCCTAGCGGGGGCTTGGAGCAGTACTTC,CASSPPPSGGLEQYF
TRBJ1-3,NA,TRBV9,NA,TGTGCCAGCAGCGCTGCCGGGTACTTCTCTGGAAACACCATATATTTT,CASSAAGYFSGNTIYF
TRBJ1-1,NA,TRBV5-1,NA,TGCGCCAGCAGCTTGGGACACTACACTGAAGCTTTCTTT,CASSLGHYTEAFF
TRBJ1-6,NA,TRBV25-1,NA,TGTGCCAGCAGTGAAGTATTTCAGAGCTCCTATAATTCACCCCTCCACTTT,CASSEVFQSSYNSPLHF
TRBJ2-5,NA,TRBV13,NA,TGTGCCAGCAGCGTTTCCACAGGGAGTAATCGAGAGACCCAGTACTTC,CASSVSTGSNRETQYF
TRBJ2-3,NA,TRBV6-6,TRBD2,TGTGCCAGCAGTTCGGGACTAGCGGACTACACAGATACGCAGTATTTT,CASSSGLADYTDTQYF
TRBJ2-7,NA,TRBV6-5,TRBD1,TGTGCCAGCACGAATCTCGGGACAGAATACGAGCAGTACTTC,CASTNLGTEYEQYF
TRBJ2-1,NA,TRBV6-6,TRBD2,TGTGCCAGCAGTCGATCGGGGGGGCGATACAATGAGCAGTTCTTC,CASSRSGGRYNEQFF
TRBJ1-2,once,TRBV2,NA,TGTGCCGCCCGGCGGGAATATGGCTACACCTTC,CAARREYGYTF
TRBJ1-1,NA,TRBV18,NA,TGTGCCAGCTCACCGCGTGTGAACACTGAAGCTTTCTTT,CASSPRVNTEAFF
TRBJ2-1,NA,TRBV5-6,TRBD1,TGTGCCAGCAGCGCAGGGGGCGAAGGGGACAATGAGCAGTTCTTC,CASSAGGEGDNEQFF
TRBJ1-2,NA,TRBV19,NA,TGTGCCAGTATCGGATTTGGGGGGACGGGCTACACCTTC,CASIGFGGTGYTF
TRBJ1-2,NA,TRBV28,TRBD1,TGTGCCAGCAGTTTTATTATGGGACCGGGACAGGGGCTAGTTCTCTATGGCTACACCTTC,CASSFIMGPGQGLVLYGYTF
TRBJ1-1,NA,TRBV6-4,TRBD1,TGTGCCAGCAGGGGACAGGGCGAGGTGAACACTGAAGCTTTCTTT,CASRGQGEVNTEAFF
TRBJ1-1,NA,TRBV5-1,NA,TGCGCCAGCAGCTTACAGGGTTCGGGCACTGAAGCTTTCTTT,CASSLQGSGTEAFF
TRBJ1-5,NA,TRBV15,TRBD1,TGTGCCACCAGCAGGGACAGGGGAACAGGACAGCCCCAGCATTTT,CATSRDRGTGQPQHF
TRBJ1-5,NA,TRBV25-1,NA,TGTGCCAGCAGTGACTTAGGGGGCAATCAGCCCCAGCATTTT,CASSDLGGNQPQHF
TRBJ2-7,NA,TRBV28,TRBD1,TGTGCCAGCAACACAGGGGGCGGTCAATCCTACGAGCAGTACTTC,CASNTGGGQSYEQYF
TRBJ1-6,NA,TRBV6-5,NA,TGTGCCAGCAGTTACACGGAGCATAATTCACCCCTCCACTTT,CASSYTEHNSPLHF
TRBJ2-7,NA,TRBV9,TRBD1,TGTGCCAGCAGCTGGACAGGGAACTCCTACGAGCAGTACTTC,CASSWTGNSYEQYF
TRBJ2-2,NA,TRBV6-5,NA,TGTGCCAGCGGCCGCACCCGACTTCCGGGGGAGCTGTTTTTT,CASGRTRLPGELFF
TRBJ1-4,once,TRBV28,NA,TGTGCCAGCAGTTTAGGTTACCGCCGAAATGAAAAACTGTTTTTT,CASSLGYRRNEKLFF
TRBJ1-1,NA,TRBV6-4,NA,TGTGCCAGCAGTGACTCTCGGGGGGCGGAAGCTTTCTTT,CASSDSRGAEAFF
TRBJ2-7,few,TRBV4-1,TRBD2,TGCGCCAGCAGCCAAGCGTGGACTAGCGGGGTTCTGAGGGAGCAGTACTTC,CASSQAWTSGVLREQYF
TRBJ1-1,once,TRBV7-9,NA,TGTGCCAGCAGCTTAAAAGGCATGAACACTGAAGCTTTCTTT,CASSLKGMNTEAFF
TRBJ1-1,NA,TRBV2,TRBD1,TGTGCCAGCAGTGGGACAGGGAGGAACACTGAAGCTTTCTTT,CASSGTGRNTEAFF
TRBJ2-7,NA,TRBV4-1,NA,TGCGCCAGCAGCCAAGAGACAGTATTGTACGAGCAGTACTTC,CASSQETVLYEQYF
TRBJ2-7,NA,TRBV21-1,NA,TGTGCCAGCAGCCGGACTAGCGGGAGGGTCCTCTCCTACGAGCAGTACTTC,CASSRTSGRVLSYEQYF
TRBJ1-2,NA,TRBV5-4,TRBD1,TGTGCCAGCAGCTTGGGGGCCGGGACAGATGCCTATGGCTACACCTTC,CASSLGAGTDAYGYTF
TRBJ2-5,NA,TRBV27,NA,TGTGCCAGCAGTTTATCAACCGCGGGGGAGACCCAGTACTTC,CASSLSTAGETQYF